The clone carrying this TCR beta chain was counted ten times or more. Its antigen is not known. The sample's time point: patch test 1, 2 weeks after DPC sensitization. Treatment indicated: therapeutic diphenylcyclopropenone sensitization with weekly scalp DPC. Unfractionated whole blood served as the source for total RNA extraction. The entry originates in a study of human T cells and chemical hapten exposure. Study in general: Patch tests applied 0.01% DPC to the upper back, read at 6 days. The study traced per-sample TCR yield variation mainly to small differences in pooled library volumes. Regarding the study as a whole: Significantly greater numbers of large CDR3 similarity clusters came from expanded TCRs than from controls.

The germline CDR1 and CDR2 sequences are DFQATT and SNEGSKA (reference sequence). The J segment lost 7 bases and the V segment lost 2 bases, leaving 5 bases of the junction unmatched. CDR3 length: 14 residues. TCRdb reanalysed the RACE reads using MiXCR and keeps one entry per CDR3 protein. The data show some 41,000 distinct CDR3 sequences, with about 4.2% seen just once and roughly 24% held by the top ten. Source: whole blood, taken in connection with sensitization to the hapten diphenylcyclopropenone (DPC). This sequence joins TRBV20-1 and TRBJ2-1, with 10 bases aligning to TRBD2. The TCR comes from a man aged 50 to 60 with alopecia areata. Some clones in this sample may be carry-over from other donors' samples. The CDR3 DNA sequence: TGCAGTGCTAGAAAGTCTAGCGGGAGAAATGAGCAGTTCTTC. Translation gives CSARKSSGRNEQFF.